The 7 T cell receptor beta chains below were found in one sample sequenced in a study of T cell clonality in common variable immunodeficiency. Some clones are missing from TCRdb's copy, which holds only in-frame ones; the method was immunoSEQ multiplex PCR. Recorded here are some 39,000 clones, none singletons. The sample comprised peripheral blood mononuclear cells. The receptors stem from a person between 18 and 69 years old in good health.

At least ten counts were recorded for this clone. Partial CDR3 DNA: TGTGCCAGCTCACCTGGCAGGGTCTTAACTGGAAACACC. This translates into CASSPGRVLTGNT. The complete CDR3 reads CASSPGRVLTGNTIYF. The chain recombines TRBV18 with TRBJ1-3; possibly TRBD1 for D (5 bases). The read is 3 residues too short to cover the CDR3 end, so that end is filled in from the germline J gene. The ends were cut back, 3 bases at V and 2 bases at J, with 14 bases in the middle. The CDR3 covers 16 residues. Germline V gives CDR1 KGHSH, CDR2 LQKENI.

In this sample, this clone turned up many times. The observed sequence ends 3 residues before the CDR3 terminus, with the missing tail filled in from the germline J gene. The V call is TRBV7-3, the J call TRBJ1-5; maybe TRBD1 (6 bases). Trimming removed 5 bases from V and 1 base from J, with 18 bases in between. The CDR3 consists of 17 residues. Germline-derived CDR1 and CDR2 are SGHTA and FQGTGA. CDR3 loop: CASSPLGGRKSNQPQHF. Partial CDR3 DNA: TGTGCCAGCAGCCCCCTTGGGGGCCGAAAAAGCAATCAGCCC.

The sample holds many counts of this clone. The read is 3 residues too short to cover the CDR3 end, so that end is filled in from the germline J gene. The chain combines TRBV2 with TRBJ2-7; D remains ambiguous. The CDR3 spans 11 residues. CDR1 SNHLY and CDR2 FYNNEI come from the germline V gene. The germline V and J ends were trimmed by 6 bases and 6 bases, with 9 bases remaining between them. CDR3 sequence: CASSPEFEQYF. The sequenced part of the CDR3 DNA is TGTGCCAGCAGCCCAGAGTTCGAG.

In this sample, this clone turned up many times. The CDR3 is CASSLRGIGARETQYF. CDR3 bases read: TGTGCCAGCAGTTTGAGGGGGATAGGGGCCCGAGAGACC. The chain uses TRBV12-3 or TRBV12-4 and TRBJ2-5; D may be TRBD1 (6 bases). The read terminates 3 residues ahead of where the CDR3 ends, so the germline J gene completes it. The CDR3 loop spans 16 amino acids. V lost 3 bases and J 4 bases, leaving 18 bases between the germline ends.

This clone was seen at least ten times. Sequencing ends 3 residues short of the CDR3 end; the germline J gene provides the rest. This sequence joins TRBV5-1 and TRBJ1-1; D perhaps matches TRBD1 (5 bases). V lost 4 bases, J lost 0 bases, and 16 bases lay in between. The CDR3 spans 16 residues. Germline values: CDR1 SGHRS, CDR2 YFSETQ. CDR3 bases read: TGCGCCAGCAGCCACTCAGGGCCGACCCTGAACACTGAA. Amino acid sequence: CASSHSGPTLNTE. The entire CDR3 is CASSHSGPTLNTEAFF.

This clone appeared many times. Read coverage stops 3 residues before the CDR3 terminus; the germline J gene supplies the remainder. The chain has TRBV20-1 and TRBJ2-7, with 14 positions matching TRBD2. Trimming removed 6 bases from V and 4 bases from J; junction bases left unmatched: 5. Germline CDR1 DFQATT, CDR2 SNEGSKA (reference sequence). This CDR3 has 14 residues. This CDR3 reads CSAIGTSGSYEQYF. Incomplete CDR3 DNA: TGCAGTGCGATAGGGACTAGCGGGAGTTACGAG.

This clone was counted at least ten times. The observed sequence ends 3 residues before the CDR3 terminus, with the missing tail filled in from the germline J gene. J is TRBJ2-7 and V is TRBV5-4, with 8 positions matching TRBD1. This CDR3 comprises 14 residues. In germline, CDR1 is SGHNT, CDR2 YYREEE (reference sequence). V shed 3 bases, J shed 4 bases, and the junction held 6 bases outside the gene matches. Partial CDR3 DNA: TGTGCCAGCAGCTCGGCGACAGGGGCTTACGAG. Translating gives CASSSATGAYE. The full CDR3 protein reads CASSSATGAYEQYF. Drawing the rest from reference TRBV5-4 and TRBJ2-7, the complete variable domain is ETGVTQSPTHLIKTRGQQVTLRCSSQSGHNTVSWYQQALGQGPQFIFQYYREEENGRGNFPPRFSGLQFPNYSSELNVNALELDDSALYLCASSSATGAYEQYFGPGTRLTVT.